This T cell receptor (beta chain) was sequenced in a study of CD8+ T cells in alopecia areata. V lost 4 bases and J 13 bases, leaving 13 bases between the germline ends. CDR1 and CDR2 (germline): SGHDN, FVKESK. CDR3 length: 12 residues. Sequencing templates came from extracted RNA that was reverse transcribed into cDNA. Generated by immunoSEQ multiplex PCR, the TCRdb table keeps only in-frame clones and is missing some. In the table there are 150,000 to 200,000 clones, 58% of which are singletons. The treatment here: oral pan-JAK inhibitor, 5-10 mg twice daily. This sequence originates from a human donor with alopecia areata. The V gene is TRBV14, the J gene TRBJ1-4; D is unresolved. Sequenced here: CD4+ T cells sorted from blood, sampled between weeks 55 and 65, from a patient treated with tofacitinib. The CDR3 sequence is CASSPYLGILFF. The CDR3 DNA reads as TGTGCCAGCAGCCCTTACTTGGGGATACTGTTTTTT.